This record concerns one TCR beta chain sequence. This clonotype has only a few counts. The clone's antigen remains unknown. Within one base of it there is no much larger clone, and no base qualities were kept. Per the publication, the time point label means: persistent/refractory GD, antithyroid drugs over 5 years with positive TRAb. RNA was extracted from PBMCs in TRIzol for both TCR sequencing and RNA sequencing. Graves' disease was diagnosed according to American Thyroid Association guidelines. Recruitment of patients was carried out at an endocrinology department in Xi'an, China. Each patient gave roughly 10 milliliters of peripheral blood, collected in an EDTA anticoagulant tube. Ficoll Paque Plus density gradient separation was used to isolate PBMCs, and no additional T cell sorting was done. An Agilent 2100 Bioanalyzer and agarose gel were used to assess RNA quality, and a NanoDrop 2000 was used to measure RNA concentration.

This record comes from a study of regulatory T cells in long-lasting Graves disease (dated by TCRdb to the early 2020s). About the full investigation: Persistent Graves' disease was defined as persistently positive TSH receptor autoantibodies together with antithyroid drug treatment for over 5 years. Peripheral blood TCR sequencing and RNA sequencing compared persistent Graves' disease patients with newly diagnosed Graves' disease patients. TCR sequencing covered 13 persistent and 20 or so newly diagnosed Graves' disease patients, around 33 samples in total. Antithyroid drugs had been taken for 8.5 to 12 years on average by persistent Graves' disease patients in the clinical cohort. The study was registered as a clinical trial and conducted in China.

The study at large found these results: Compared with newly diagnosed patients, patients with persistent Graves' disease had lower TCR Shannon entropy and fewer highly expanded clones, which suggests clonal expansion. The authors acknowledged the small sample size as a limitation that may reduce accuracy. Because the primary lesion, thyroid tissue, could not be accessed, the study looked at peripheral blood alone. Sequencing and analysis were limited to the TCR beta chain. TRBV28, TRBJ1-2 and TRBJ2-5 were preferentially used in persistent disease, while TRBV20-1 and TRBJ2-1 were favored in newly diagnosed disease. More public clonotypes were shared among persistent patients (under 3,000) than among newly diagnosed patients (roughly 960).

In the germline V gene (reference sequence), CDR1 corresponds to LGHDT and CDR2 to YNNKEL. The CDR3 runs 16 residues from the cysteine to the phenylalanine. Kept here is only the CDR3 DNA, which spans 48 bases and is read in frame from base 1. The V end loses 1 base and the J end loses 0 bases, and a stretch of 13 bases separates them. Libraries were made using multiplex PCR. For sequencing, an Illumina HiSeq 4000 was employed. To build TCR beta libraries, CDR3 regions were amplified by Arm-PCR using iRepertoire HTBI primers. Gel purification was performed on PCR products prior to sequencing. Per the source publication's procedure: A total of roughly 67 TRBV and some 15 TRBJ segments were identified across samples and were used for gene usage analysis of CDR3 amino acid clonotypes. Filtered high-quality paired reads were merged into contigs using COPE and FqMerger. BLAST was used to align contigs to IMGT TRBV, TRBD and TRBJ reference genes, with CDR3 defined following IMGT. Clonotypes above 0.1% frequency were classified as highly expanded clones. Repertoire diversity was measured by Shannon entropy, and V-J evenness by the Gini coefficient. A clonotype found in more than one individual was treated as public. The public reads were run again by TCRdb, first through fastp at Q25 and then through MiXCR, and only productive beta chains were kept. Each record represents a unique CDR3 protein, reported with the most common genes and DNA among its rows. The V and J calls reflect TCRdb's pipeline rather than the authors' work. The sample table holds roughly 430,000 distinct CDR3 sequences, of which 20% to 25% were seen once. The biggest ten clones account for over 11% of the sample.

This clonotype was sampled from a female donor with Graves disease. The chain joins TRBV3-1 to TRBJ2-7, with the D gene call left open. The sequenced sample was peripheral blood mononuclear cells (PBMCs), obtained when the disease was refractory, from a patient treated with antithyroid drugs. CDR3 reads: CASSQVRSESSYEQYF. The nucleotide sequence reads TGTGCCAGCAGCCAAGTCCGGAGCGAAAGCTCCTACGAGCAGTACTTC.